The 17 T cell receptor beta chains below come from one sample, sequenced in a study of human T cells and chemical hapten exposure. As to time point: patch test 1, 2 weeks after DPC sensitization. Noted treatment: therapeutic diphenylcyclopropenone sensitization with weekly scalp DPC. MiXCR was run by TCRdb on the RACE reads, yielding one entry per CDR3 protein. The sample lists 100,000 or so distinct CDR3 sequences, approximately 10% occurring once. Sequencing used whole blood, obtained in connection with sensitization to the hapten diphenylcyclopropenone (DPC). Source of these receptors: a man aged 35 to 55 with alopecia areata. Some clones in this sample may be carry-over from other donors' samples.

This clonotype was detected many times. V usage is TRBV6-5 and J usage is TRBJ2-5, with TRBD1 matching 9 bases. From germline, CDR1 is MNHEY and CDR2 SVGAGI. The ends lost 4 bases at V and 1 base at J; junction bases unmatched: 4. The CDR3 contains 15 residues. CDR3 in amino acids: CASSLDRGSQETQYF. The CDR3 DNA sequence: TGTGCCAGCAGTTTGGACAGGGGAAGCCAAGAGACCCAGTACTTC.

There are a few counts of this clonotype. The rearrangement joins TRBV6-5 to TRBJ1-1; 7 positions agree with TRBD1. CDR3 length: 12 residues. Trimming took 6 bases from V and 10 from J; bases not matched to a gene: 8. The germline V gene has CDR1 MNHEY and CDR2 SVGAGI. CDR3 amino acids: CASRGQTPGAFF. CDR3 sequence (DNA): TGTGCCAGCAGGGGACAGACGCCCGGAGCTTTCTTT.

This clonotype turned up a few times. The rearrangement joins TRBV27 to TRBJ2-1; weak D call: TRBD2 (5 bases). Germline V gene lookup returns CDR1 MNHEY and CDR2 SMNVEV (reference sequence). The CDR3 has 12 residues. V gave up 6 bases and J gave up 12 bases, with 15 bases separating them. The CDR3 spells CASRREEGAQFF. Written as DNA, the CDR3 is TGTGCCAGCAGAAGAGAAGAGGGCGCGCAGTTCTTC.

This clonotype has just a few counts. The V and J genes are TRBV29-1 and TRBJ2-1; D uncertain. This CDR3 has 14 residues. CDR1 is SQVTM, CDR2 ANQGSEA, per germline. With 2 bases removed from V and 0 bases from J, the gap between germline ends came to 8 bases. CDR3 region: CSVELEGSYNEQFF. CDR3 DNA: TGCAGCGTTGAATTGGAAGGCTCCTACAATGAGCAGTTCTTC.

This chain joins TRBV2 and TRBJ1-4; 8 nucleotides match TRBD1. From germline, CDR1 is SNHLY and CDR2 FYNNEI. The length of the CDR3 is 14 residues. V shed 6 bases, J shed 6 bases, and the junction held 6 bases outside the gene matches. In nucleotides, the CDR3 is TGTGCCAGCAGATGGACAGGGAGTTATGAAAAACTGTTTTTT. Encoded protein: CASRWTGSYEKLFF.

CDR3 DNA: TGCGCCAGCAGCCATGGGACAGGGTACCAAGAGACCCAGTACTTC. Translating it yields CASSHGTGYQETQYF. The V gene is TRBV4-3, the J gene TRBJ2-5, with 9 bases that match TRBD1. This CDR3 region has 15 residues. V gave up 3 bases and J gave up 0 bases; unmatched junction bases: 2. Looked up from germline, CDR1 is LGHNA and CDR2 is YSLEER.

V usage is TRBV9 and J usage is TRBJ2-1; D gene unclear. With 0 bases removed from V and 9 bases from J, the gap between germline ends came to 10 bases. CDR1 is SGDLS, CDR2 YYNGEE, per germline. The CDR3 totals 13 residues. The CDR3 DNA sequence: TGTGCCAGCAGCGTAGGGTCAGGACGTGAGCAGTTCTTC. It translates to CASSVGSGREQFF.

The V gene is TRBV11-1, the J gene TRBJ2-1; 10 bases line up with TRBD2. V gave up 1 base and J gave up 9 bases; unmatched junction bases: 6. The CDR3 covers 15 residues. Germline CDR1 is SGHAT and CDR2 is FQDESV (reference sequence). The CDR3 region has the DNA TGTGCCAGCAGCTTAGTAGCGGGAGGCGATCTTGAGCAGTTCTTC. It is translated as CASSLVAGGDLEQFF.

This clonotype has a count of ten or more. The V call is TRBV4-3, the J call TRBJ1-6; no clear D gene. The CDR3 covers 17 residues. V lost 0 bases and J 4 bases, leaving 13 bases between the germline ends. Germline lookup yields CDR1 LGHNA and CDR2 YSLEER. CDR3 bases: TGCGCCAGCAGCCAAGATTTGGACCGGAGATATAATTCACCCCTCCACTTT. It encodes CASSQDLDRRYNSPLHF.

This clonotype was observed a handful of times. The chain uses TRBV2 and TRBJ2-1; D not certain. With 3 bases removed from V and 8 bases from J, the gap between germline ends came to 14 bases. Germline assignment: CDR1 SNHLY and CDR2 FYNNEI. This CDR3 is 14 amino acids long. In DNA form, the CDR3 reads TGTGCCAGCAGTGATACTTCGACGGGTCATGAGCAGTTCTTC. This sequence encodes CASSDTSTGHEQFF.

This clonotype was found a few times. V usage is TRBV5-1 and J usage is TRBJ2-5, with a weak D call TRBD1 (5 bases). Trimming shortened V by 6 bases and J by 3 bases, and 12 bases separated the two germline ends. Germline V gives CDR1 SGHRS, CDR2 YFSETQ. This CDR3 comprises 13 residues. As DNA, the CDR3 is TGCGCCAGCACCTTAATAGGGGAAGAGACCCAGTACTTC. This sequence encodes CASTLIGEETQYF.

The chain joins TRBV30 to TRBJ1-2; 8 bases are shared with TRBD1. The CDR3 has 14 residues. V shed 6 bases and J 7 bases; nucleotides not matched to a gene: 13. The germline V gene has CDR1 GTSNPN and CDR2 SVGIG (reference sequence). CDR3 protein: CACPVTGGFSGYTF. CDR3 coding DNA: TGTGCCTGCCCCGTAACAGGGGGATTTAGTGGCTACACCTTC.

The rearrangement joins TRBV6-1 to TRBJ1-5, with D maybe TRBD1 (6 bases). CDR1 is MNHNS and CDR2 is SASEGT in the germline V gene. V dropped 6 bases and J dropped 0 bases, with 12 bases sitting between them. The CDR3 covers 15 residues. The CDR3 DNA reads TGTGCCAGCAGAGCGACAGGATATAGCAATCAGCCCCAGCATTTT. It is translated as CASRATGYSNQPQHF.

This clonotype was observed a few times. The CDR3 here is CATTQGNEQYV. In DNA form, the CDR3 reads TGTGCCACGACGCAGGGAAATGAGCAGTACGTC. The chain uses TRBV27 and TRBJ2-7; D may be TRBD1 (5 bases). With 10 bases removed from V and 7 bases from J, the gap between germline ends came to 14 bases. Germline CDR1 and CDR2: MNHEY and SMNVEV (reference sequence). CDR3 size: 11 residues.

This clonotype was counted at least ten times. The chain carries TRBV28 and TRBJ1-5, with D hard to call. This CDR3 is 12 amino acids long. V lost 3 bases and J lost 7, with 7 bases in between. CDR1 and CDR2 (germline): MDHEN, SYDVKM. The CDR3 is CASSLILQPQHF. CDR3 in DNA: TGTGCCAGCAGTTTGATCTTACAGCCCCAGCATTTT.

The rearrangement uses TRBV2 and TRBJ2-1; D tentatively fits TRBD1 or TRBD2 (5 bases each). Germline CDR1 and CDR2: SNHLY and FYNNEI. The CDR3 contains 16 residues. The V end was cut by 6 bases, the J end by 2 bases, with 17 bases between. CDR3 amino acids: CASRLPSRGTYNEQFF. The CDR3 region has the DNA TGTGCCAGCAGGCTGCCCTCGAGGGGAACCTACAATGAGCAGTTCTTC. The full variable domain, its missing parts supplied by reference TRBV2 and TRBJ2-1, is EPEVTQTPSHQVTQMGQEVILRCVPISNHLYFYWYRQILGQKVEFLVSFYNNEISEKSEIFDDQFSVERPDGSNFTLKIRSTKLEDSAMYFCASRLPSRGTYNEQFFGPGTRLTVL.

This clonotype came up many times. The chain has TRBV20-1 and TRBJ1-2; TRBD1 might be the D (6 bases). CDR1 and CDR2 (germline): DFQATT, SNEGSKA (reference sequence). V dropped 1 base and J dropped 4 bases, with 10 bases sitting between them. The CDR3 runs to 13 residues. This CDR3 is CSARAQGTYGYTF. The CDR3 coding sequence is TGCAGTGCTAGAGCACAGGGTACCTATGGCTACACCTTC.